This TCR beta chain originates from a study of cytomegalovirus exposure and HLA in healthy donors. PCR was performed using 60 Vbeta and 13 Jbeta primers. Profiled with immunoSEQ multiplex PCR; TCRdb holds only in-frame clones, not every one. The sample holds approximately 240,000 clones; 82% are singletons and the top ten take over 5%. Comment on this clone: No antigen is known for it.

The study, taken as a whole, reports: In an earlier analysis, productive rearrangement rates for most beta V segments clustered near 87% or 30%.

The germline gives CDR1 SGHTS, CDR2 YDEGEE. V was pared by 5 bases and J by 5 bases, with 8 bases between. This CDR3 is built from 12 residues. The receptor was isolated from a woman aged 35 to 49 in good health and CMV-seropositive. The chain employs TRBV5-8 and TRBJ1-5; D is possibly TRBD1 (5 bases). The sequencing input was PBMCs. The chain's CDR3 is CASRGGHQPQHF. The CDR3, as DNA: TGTGCCAGCAGGGGGGGACATCAGCCCCAGCATTTT.